This T cell receptor (beta chain) stems from a study of blood T cell repertoires in COVID-19. This CDR3 spans 19 amino acids. CDR1 is LGHDT and CDR2 is YNNKEL in the germline V gene (reference sequence). V shed 3 bases and J 7 bases; nucleotides not matched to a gene: 15. Some clones are missing from TCRdb's copy, which holds only in-frame ones; the method was immunoSEQ multiplex PCR. Of approximately 350,000 clones listed, 80% to 90% are singletons. While infection was still active, Seattle patients were enrolled and then followed longitudinally. The clonotype was recovered from a woman younger than 45 with COVID-19, enrolled during active disease. The rearrangement links TRBV3-1 (or the pseudogene TRBV3-2) to TRBJ2-1; the match to TRBD2 covers 13 bases. Material for sequencing was peripheral blood. CDR3 bases: TGTGCCAGCAGCCATAAAACCCAACGGACTAGCGGGGGTCCAAATGAGCAGTTCTTC. The encoded protein is CASSHKTQRTSGGPNEQFF.